The T cell receptor (beta chain) described here comes from a study of cytomegalovirus exposure and HLA in healthy donors. Overall study results and limits: The likely origin of a cluster of highly shared sequence variants was a sequencing artifact. About 87% or about 30% of the time was how often most TCR beta V segments were productive, according to an earlier analysis.

This clone was seen a few times. Its antigen is not known. Primers included in the PCR were 60 Vbeta and 13 Jbeta primers. Clones were read by immunoSEQ multiplex PCR, and TCRdb kept only the in-frame ones, dropping some. The data contain more than 120,000 clones, about 80% of them seen just once; the ten biggest clones take up 6.2%. The receptor comes from a woman between 35 and 50 years old in good health and CMV-seropositive. The specimen was PBMCs.

CDR3 nucleotides: TGTGCCAGCAGCGGCCGGGAGCTCTACAATGAGCAGTTCTTC. This codes for CASSGRELYNEQFF. The V gene is TRBV12-1, the J gene TRBJ2-1; whether TRBD2, the table's D call, matches the DNA was not checked. TRBV12-1 counts as a pseudogene. This CDR3 spans 14 amino acids.